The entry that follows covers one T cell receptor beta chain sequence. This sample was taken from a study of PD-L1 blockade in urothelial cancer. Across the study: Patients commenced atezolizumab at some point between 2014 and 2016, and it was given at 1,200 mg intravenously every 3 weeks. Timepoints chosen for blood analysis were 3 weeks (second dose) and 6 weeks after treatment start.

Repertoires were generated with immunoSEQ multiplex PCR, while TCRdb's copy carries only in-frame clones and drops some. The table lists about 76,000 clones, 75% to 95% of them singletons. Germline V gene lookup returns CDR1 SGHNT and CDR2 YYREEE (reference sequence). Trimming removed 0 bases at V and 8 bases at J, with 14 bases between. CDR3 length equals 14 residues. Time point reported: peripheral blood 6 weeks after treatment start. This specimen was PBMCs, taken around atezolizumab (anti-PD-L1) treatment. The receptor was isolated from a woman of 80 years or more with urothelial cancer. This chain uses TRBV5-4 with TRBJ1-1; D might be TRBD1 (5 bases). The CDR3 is CASSLAGQGVEAFF. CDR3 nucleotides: TGTGCCAGCAGCTTGGCCGGACAAGGGGTAGAAGCTTTCTTT.